The 10 T cell receptor beta chains in this list originate from one sample, sequenced in a study of T cells after yellow fever vaccination. TCRdb ran MiXCR on the 5' RACE reads and lists one entry per CDR3 protein. In the table there are around 300,000 distinct CDR3 sequences, approximately 13% of which are singletons. This specimen was CD4+ T cells sorted from PBMCs, taken 45 days after the yellow fever booster vaccination. The receptor set was obtained from a man aged 25 to 40 who received the YFV17D yellow fever vaccine.

In its sample, this clonotype was seen a few times. This sequence joins TRBV3-1 and TRBJ2-7, with D unclear. V was pared by 1 base and J by 6 bases, with 10 bases between. Germline assignment: CDR1 LGHDT and CDR2 YNNKEL (reference sequence). CDR3 length equals 13 residues. The CDR3 nucleotides are TGTGCCAGCAGCCAAGTTTTGCTTTTCGAGCAGTACTTC. Its translation is CASSQVLLFEQYF.

This chain joins TRBV5-1 and TRBJ2-3; 8 bases fit TRBD2. V gave up 0 bases and J gave up 2 bases; unmatched junction bases: 5. Germline assignment: CDR1 SGHRS and CDR2 YFSETQ. The CDR3 contains 16 residues. The CDR3, as DNA: TGCGCCAGCAGCTTGGCCTTAGCGGGGAACACAGATACGCAGTATTTT. This codes for CASSLALAGNTDTQYF. Looking up the rest from reference TRBV5-1 and TRBJ2-3 gives the full variable domain: KAGVTQTPRYLIKTRGQQVTLSCSPISGHRSVSWYQQTPGQGLQFLFEYFSETQRNKGNFPGRFSGRQFSNSRSEMNVSTLELGDSALYLCASSLALAGNTDTQYFGPGTRLTVL.

This clonotype was recorded at least ten times. This sequence joins TRBV29-1 and TRBJ1-4; D is unclear. The CDR3 is 11 amino acids. CDR1 SQVTM and CDR2 ANQGSEA come from the germline V gene. V was pared by 1 base and J by 8 bases, with 5 bases between. The CDR3 reads CSVEVQEKLFF. In nucleotides, the CDR3 is TGCAGCGTTGAAGTACAGGAAAAACTGTTTTTT.

The rearrangement joins TRBV12-3 or TRBV12-4 to TRBJ2-1; D is possibly TRBD2 (5 bases). Trimming took off 8 bases at V and 7 bases at J, with 12 bases between the two ends. This CDR3 has 12 residues. The CDR3 bases are TGTGCCAGCGCGGAGGTGGTGAATGAGCAGTTCTTC. Amino acids: CASAEVVNEQFF.

The chain recombines TRBV20-1 with TRBJ2-2, with a tentative D call TRBD1 (6 bases). Trimming removed 4 bases at V and 5 bases at J, with 17 bases between. The germline V gene encodes CDR1 DFQATT and CDR2 SNEGSKA (reference sequence). There are 15 residues in the CDR3. Here the CDR3 reads CSAMDSRLRTGELFF. The CDR3 DNA sequence: TGCAGTGCTATGGACAGCCGATTAAGGACCGGGGAGCTGTTTTTT.

This clonotype was recorded once. This chain uses TRBV11-2 with TRBJ2-5; possible D gene TRBD2, 5 bases. Trimming took off 5 bases at V and 5 bases at J, with 12 bases between the two ends. The CDR3 has 13 residues. The germline V gene has CDR1 SGHAT and CDR2 FQNNGV. Written as DNA, the CDR3 is TGTGCCAGCAGCGCACTAGTACGGGAGACCCAGTACTTC. As protein: CASSALVRETQYF.

This clonotype appeared many times. The chain links TRBV7-9 to TRBJ2-1; the match to TRBD2 covers 14 bases. CDR3 length: 16 amino acids. V was pared by 2 bases and J by 8 bases, with 5 bases of the junction left unmatched. Germline V lookup: CDR1 SEHNR, CDR2 FQNEAQ (reference sequence). This CDR3 is CASSLLGTSGSDEQFF. CDR3 nucleotide sequence: TGTGCCAGCAGCTTATTGGGGACTAGCGGGAGCGATGAGCAGTTCTTC. The full variable domain, rest sourced from reference TRBV7-9 and TRBJ2-1, is DTGVSQNPRHKITKRGQNVTFRCDPISEHNRLYWYRQTLGQGPEFLTYFQNEAQLEKSRLLSDRFSAERPKGSFSTLEIQRTEQGDSAMYLCASSLLGTSGSDEQFFGPGTRLTVL.

V gene TRBV12-3 or TRBV12-4 combines with J gene TRBJ2-2; D unresolved. CDR3 length: 13 amino acids. Trimming removed 7 bases at V and 0 bases at J, with 6 bases between. The CDR3 region is CASNRANTGELFF. DNA of the CDR3: TGTGCCAGCAATAGAGCGAACACCGGGGAGCTGTTTTTT.

The chain combines TRBV7-2 with TRBJ2-3, with D perhaps given as TRBD1 or TRBD2 (5 bases each). Trimming pared 5 bases from V and 0 bases from J, leaving 18 bases between. The CDR3 totals 17 residues. Germline-derived CDR1 and CDR2 are SGHTA and FQGNSA. CDR3 region: CASSQGPAPSSTDTQYF. The CDR3 bases are TGTGCCAGCAGCCAGGGACCCGCGCCTTCTAGCACAGATACGCAGTATTTT. The complete variable domain, with remaining parts taken from reference TRBV7-2 and TRBJ2-3, reads GAGVSQSPSNKVTEKGKDVELRCDPISGHTALYWYRQSLGQGLEFLIYFQGNSAPDKSGLPSDRFSAERTGGSVSTLTIQRTQQEDSAVYLCASSQGPAPSSTDTQYFGPGTRLTVL.

This clonotype appeared a few times. The chain recombines TRBV10-3 with TRBJ1-1; tentatively, D is TRBD1 (6 bases). Trimming shortened V by 10 bases and J by 8 bases, and 17 bases separated the two germline ends. The CDR3 loop spans 12 amino acids. Per germline, CDR1 ENHRY and CDR2 SYGVKD. The CDR3 DNA is TGTGCCACGGCCTTGGGGGGCAGGGAAGCTTTCTTT. Translation: CATALGGREAFF.